The entry that follows covers one TCR beta chain sequence. Its antigen is unidentified. These data are taken from a study of blood T cells in healthy people across ages. General study points: While age rose, TCR beta diversity per million T cells dropped in a roughly linear way.

Unmatched junction bases numbered 9, after V lost 3 bases and J lost 5 bases. The CDR3 covers 16 residues. Germline V lookup: CDR1 MNHEY, CDR2 SVGEGT. The use of a sample-barcoded 5' primer and a J-beta primer mix characterized a second PCR of roughly 6 to 11 cycles. Using its own MiXCR run on the 5' RACE reads, TCRdb lists one record per CDR3 protein. The sample has about 1.4 million distinct CDR3 sequences, around 55% seen once. The TCR was taken from a man between 18 and 29 years old in good health. Sample: blood. V is TRBV6-2 or TRBV6-3 and J is TRBJ2-1; TRBD2 aligns across 8 bases. The chain's CDR3 is CASSYHRGGRNNEQFF. DNA for the CDR3: TGTGCCAGCAGTTATCACCGGGGGGGCCGGAACAATGAGCAGTTCTTC.